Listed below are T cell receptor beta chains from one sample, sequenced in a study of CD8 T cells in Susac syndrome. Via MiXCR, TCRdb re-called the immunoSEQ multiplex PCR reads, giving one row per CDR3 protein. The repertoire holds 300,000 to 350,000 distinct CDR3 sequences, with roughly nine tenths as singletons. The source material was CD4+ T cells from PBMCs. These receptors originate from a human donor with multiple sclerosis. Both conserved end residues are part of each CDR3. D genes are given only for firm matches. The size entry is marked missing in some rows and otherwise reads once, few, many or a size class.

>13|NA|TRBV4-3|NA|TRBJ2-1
CASSQVGHVEQFF
TGCGCCAGCAGCCAAGTGGGACACGTAGAGCAGTTCTTC
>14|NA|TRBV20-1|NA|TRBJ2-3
CSARAPAPADTQYF
TGCAGTGCTAGAGCCCCCGCCCCCGCAGATACGCAGTATTTT
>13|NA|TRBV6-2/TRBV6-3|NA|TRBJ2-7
CASRHGWRAEQYF
TGTGCCAGCAGGCACGGGTGGAGAGCCGAGCAGTACTTC
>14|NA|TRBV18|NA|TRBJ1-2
CASSPERDVSGYTF
TGTGCCAGCTCACCGGAGCGGGATGTTAGTGGCTACACCTTC
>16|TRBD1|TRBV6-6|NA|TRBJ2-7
CASSYHPTGDTYEQYF
TGTGCCAGCAGTTACCACCCGACAGGGGATACCTACGAGCAGTACTTC
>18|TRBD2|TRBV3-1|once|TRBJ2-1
CASSQHPSGRVGGNEQFF
TGTGCCAGCAGCCAACACCCTAGCGGGAGGGTTGGTGGCAATGAGCAGTTCTTC
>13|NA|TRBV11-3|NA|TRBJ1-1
CASSSTGNTEAFF
TGTGCCAGCAGCTCAACAGGGAACACTGAAGCTTTCTTT
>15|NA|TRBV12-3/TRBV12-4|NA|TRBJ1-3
CASSLTWATGNTIYF
TGTGCCAGCAGCCTGACGTGGGCGACTGGAAACACCATATATTTT
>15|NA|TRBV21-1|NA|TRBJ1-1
CASSKGGGSNTEAFF
TGTGCCAGCAGCAAAGGGGGTGGGTCGAACACTGAAGCTTTCTTT
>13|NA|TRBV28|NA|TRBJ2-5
CASRDTAEGTQYF
TGTGCCAGCCGGGACACCGCCGAGGGGACCCAGTACTTC
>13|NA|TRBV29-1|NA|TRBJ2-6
CSVEVSGANVLTF
TGCAGCGTTGAAGTATCTGGGGCCAACGTCCTGACTTTC
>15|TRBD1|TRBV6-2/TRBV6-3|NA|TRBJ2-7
CASSRPGTVLYEQYF
TGTGCCAGCAGCCGCCCCGGGACAGTCTTATACGAGCAGTACTTC
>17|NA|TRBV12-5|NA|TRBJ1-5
CASAGATGGYSNQPQHF
TGTGCTAGTGCCGGGGCTACGGGGGGGTATAGCAATCAGCCCCAGCATTTT
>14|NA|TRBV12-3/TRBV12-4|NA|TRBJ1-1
CASSFGVQDTEAFF
TGTGCCAGCAGTTTTGGGGTCCAGGACACTGAAGCTTTCTTT
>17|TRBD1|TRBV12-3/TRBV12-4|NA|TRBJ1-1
CASSWGQGAWVNTEAFF
TGTGCCAGCAGTTGGGGACAGGGGGCCTGGGTGAACACTGAAGCTTTCTTT
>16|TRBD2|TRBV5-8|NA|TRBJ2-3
CASSWGTSRSTDTQYF
TGTGCCAGCAGCTGGGGGACTAGCCGGAGCACAGATACGCAGTATTTT
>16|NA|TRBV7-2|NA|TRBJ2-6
CASSLPGLSGANVLTF
TGTGCCAGCAGCTTACCCGGACTCTCTGGGGCCAACGTCCTGACTTTC
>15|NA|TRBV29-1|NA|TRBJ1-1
CSVEDRGTGDTEAFF
TGCAGCGTTGAAGATCGGGGGACTGGGGATACTGAAGCTTTCTTT